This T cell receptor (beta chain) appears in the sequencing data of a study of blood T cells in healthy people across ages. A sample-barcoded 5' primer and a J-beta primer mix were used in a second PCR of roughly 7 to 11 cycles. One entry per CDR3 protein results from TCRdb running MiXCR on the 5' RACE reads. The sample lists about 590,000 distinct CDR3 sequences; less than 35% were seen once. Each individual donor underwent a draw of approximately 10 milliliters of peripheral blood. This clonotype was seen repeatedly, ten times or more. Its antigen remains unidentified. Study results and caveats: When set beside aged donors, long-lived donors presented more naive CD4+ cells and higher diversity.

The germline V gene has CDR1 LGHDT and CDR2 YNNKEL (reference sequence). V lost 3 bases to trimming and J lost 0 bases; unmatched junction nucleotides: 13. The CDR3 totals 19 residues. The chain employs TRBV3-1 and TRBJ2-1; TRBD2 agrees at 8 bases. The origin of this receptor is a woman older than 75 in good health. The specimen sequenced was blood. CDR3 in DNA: TGTGCCAGCAGCCACCTGTGGGTCGCGGGGGGCTACTCCTACAATGAGCAGTTCTTC. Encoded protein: CASSHLWVAGGYSYNEQFF.